This TCR beta chain was captured by sequencing in a study of OX40 agonist ivuxolimab in advanced cancers. The study's findings and limits: The study found that CD8+ T cells averaged more expanded clones than CD4+.

Comment on this clone: As yet, its antigen is unknown.

The CDR3 runs to 15 residues. The germline V gene encodes CDR1 WNHNN and CDR2 SYGVQD (reference sequence). Between the trimmed V and J ends, which lost 6 bases and 4 bases, there was a span of 16 bases. TCRdb's copy holds only in-frame clones and misses some; the assay was immunoSEQ multiplex PCR. The sample yields roughly 140,000 clones, 85% to 95% seen once. This chain uses TRBV10-1 with TRBJ2-1; D remains unclear. The TCR originated in an adult with an advanced solid tumor such as melanoma, head and neck, liver or kidney cancer. This sample comprised CD4+ or CD8+ T cells sorted from blood, obtained in a trial of the OX40 agonist ivuxolimab. CDR3 sequence (DNA): TGCGCCAGCAGCGATGTAGGCAGAGATTACAATGAGCAGTTCTTC. Its protein is CASSDVGRDYNEQFF.